This entry lists 4 T cell receptor beta chains sequenced from one sample in a study of blood T cells in healthy people across ages. Alongside a J-beta primer mix, a sample-barcoded 5' primer served in a second PCR lasting about 7 to 11 cycles. TCRdb used MiXCR to reprocess the 5' RACE reads, holding one entry per CDR3 protein. The sample lists 660,000 or so distinct CDR3 sequences; roughly 50% were seen once. Sequencing input: blood. Receptor source: a man aged 60 to 75 in good health.

The chain couples TRBV3-1 to TRBJ2-1; D is uncertain. The CDR3 runs 11 residues. Germline assignment: CDR1 LGHDT and CDR2 YNNKEL (reference sequence). Trimming removed 1 base from V and 9 bases from J, with 4 bases in between. CDR3 DNA sequence: TGTGCCAGCAGCCAAGGTCGTGAGCAGTTCTTC. Amino acids: CASSQGREQFF.

This clonotype was detected a few times. The chain uses TRBV5-1 and TRBJ2-3; D ambiguous. CDR3 size: 13 residues. Trimming removed 9 bases from V and 1 base from J, with 12 bases in between. Germline V gives CDR1 SGHRS, CDR2 YFSETQ. The CDR3 spells CATSLTRTDTQYF. CDR3 bases: TGCGCCACCTCACTCACCCGCACAGATACGCAGTATTTT.

The J gene is TRBJ2-1, the V gene TRBV5-1, with 13 positions matching TRBD2. The V gene's germline CDR1 is SGHRS and CDR2 YFSETQ. CDR3 size: 16 residues. V trimming: 3 bases; J trimming: 10 bases; junction bases outside the gene matches: 10. The CDR3 spells CASSSATSGGAGEQFF. CDR3 in DNA: TGCGCCAGCAGCTCAGCCACTAGCGGGGGGGCGGGCGAGCAGTTCTTC.

V gene TRBV3-1 combines with J gene TRBJ2-1, with 9 bases aligning to TRBD2. V trimming: 6 bases; J trimming: 6 bases; junction bases outside the gene matches: 6. In germline, CDR1 is LGHDT, CDR2 YNNKEL (reference sequence). The CDR3 totals 14 residues. The CDR3 sequence is CASRSSGGPNEQFF. The CDR3 DNA follows: TGTGCCAGCAGAAGTAGCGGGGGACCCAATGAGCAGTTCTTC.